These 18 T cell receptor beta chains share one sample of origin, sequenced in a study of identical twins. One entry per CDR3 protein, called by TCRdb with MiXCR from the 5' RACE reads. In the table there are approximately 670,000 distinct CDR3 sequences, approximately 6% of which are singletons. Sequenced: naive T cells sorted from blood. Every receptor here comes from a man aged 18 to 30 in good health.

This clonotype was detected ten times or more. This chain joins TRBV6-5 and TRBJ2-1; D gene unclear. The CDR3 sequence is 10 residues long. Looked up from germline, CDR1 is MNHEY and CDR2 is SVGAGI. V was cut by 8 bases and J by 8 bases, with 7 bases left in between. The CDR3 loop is CASGRHEQFF. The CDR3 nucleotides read TGTGCCAGCGGCCGGCATGAGCAGTTCTTC.

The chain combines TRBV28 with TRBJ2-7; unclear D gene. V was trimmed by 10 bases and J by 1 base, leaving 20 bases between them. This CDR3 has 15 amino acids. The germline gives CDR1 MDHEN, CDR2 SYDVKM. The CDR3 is CATSPSNRDSYEQYF. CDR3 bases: TGTGCCACCTCACCTTCTAACCGAGATTCCTACGAGCAGTACTTC. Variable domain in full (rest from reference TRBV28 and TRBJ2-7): DVKVTQSSRYLVKRTGEKVFLECVQDMDHENMFWYRQDPGLGLRLIYFSYDVKMKEKGDIPEGYSVSREKKERFSLILESASTNQTSMYLCATSPSNRDSYEQYFGPGTRLTVT.

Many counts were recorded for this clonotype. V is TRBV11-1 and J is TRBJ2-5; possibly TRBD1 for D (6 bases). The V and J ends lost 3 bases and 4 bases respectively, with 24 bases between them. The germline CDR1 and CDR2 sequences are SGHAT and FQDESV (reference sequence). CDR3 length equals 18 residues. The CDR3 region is CASSLDPHREIRGETQYF. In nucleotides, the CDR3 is TGTGCCAGCAGCTTGGACCCCCACAGGGAAATCAGGGGAGAGACCCAGTACTTC.

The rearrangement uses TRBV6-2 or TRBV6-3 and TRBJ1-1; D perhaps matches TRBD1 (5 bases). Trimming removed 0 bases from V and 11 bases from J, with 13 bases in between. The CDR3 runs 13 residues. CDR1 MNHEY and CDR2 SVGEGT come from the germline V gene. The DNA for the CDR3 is TGTGCCAGCAGTTACTCGAGCCGGGGCCTCGCTTTCTTT. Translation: CASSYSSRGLAFF.

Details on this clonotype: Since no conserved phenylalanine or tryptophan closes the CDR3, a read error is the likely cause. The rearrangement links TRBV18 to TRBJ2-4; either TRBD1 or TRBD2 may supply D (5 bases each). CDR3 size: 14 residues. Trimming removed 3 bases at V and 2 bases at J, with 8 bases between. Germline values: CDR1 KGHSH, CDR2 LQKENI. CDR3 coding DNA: TGTGCCAGCTCACCGCAGGGACCCAAAAACATTCAGTACATC. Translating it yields CASSPQGPKNIQYI.

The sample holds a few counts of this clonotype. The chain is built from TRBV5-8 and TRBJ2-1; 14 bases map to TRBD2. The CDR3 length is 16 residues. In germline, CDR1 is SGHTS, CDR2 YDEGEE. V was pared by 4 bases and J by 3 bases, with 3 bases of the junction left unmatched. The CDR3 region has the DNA TGTGCCAGCAGCGCGGGACTAGCGGGAGTCTACAATGAGCAGTTCTTC. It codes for CASSAGLAGVYNEQFF.

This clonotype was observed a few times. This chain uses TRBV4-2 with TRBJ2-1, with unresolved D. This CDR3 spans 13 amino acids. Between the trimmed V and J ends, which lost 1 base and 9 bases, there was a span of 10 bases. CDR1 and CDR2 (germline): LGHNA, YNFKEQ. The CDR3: CASSQAARSEQFF. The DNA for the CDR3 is TGTGCCAGCAGCCAAGCGGCCCGCAGTGAGCAGTTCTTC.

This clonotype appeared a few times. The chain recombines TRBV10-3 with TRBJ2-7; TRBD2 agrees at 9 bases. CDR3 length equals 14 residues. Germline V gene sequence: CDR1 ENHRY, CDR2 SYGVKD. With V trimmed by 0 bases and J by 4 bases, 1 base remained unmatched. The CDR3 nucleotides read TGTGCCATCAGTGAGTCTAGCGGGGGATACGAGCAGTACGTC. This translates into CAISESSGGYEQYV.

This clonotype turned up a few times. CDR3 DNA: TGCGCCAGCAGCCTTGGGACTAGCGGGAGTTCTGTGAGAGAGACCCAGTACTTC. The encoded protein is CASSLGTSGSSVRETQYF. The chain has TRBV5-1 and TRBJ2-5; 14 bases agree with TRBD2. Per germline, CDR1 SGHRS and CDR2 YFSETQ. The CDR3 has 18 amino acids. The J segment lost 4 bases and the V segment lost 4 bases, leaving 12 bases of the junction unmatched.

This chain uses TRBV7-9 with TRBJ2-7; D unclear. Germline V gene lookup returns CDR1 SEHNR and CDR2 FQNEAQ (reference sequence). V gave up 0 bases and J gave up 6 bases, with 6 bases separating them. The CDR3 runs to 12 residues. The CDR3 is CASSLAIGEQYF. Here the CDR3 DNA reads TGTGCCAGCAGCTTAGCAATAGGCGAGCAGTACTTC. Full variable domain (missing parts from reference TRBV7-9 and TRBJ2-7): DTGVSQNPRHKITKRGQNVTFRCDPISEHNRLYWYRQTLGQGPEFLTYFQNEAQLEKSRLLSDRFSAERPKGSFSTLEIQRTEQGDSAMYLCASSLAIGEQYFGPGTRLTVT.

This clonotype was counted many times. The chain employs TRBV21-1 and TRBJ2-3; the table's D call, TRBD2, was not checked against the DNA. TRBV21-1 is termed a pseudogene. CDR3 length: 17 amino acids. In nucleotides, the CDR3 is TGTGCCAGCAGCAAATTTACGGGTGTACTGGCGGGGGATACGCAGTATTTT. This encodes CASSKFTGVLAGDTQYF.

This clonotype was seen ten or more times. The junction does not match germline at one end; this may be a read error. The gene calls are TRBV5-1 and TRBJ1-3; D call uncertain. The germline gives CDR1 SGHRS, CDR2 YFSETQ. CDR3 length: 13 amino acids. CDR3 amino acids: CASSLGSGNTIYF. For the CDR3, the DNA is TGTGCCAGCAGCTTAGGAAGTGGAAACACCATATATTTT.

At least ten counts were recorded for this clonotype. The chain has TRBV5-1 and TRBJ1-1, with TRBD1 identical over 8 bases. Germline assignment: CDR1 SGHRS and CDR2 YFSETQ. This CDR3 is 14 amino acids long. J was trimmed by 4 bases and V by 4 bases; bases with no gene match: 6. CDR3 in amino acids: CASSDTGGTTEAFF. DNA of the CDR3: TGCGCCAGCAGCGATACAGGGGGTACCACTGAAGCTTTCTTT.

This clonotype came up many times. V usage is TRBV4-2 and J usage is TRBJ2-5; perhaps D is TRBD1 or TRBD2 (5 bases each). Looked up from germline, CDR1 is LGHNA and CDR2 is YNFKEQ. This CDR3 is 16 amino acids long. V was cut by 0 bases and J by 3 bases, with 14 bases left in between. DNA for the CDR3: TGTGCCAGCAGCCAAGAGGAGGTGACAGTTAAAGAGACCCAGTACTTC. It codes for CASSQEEVTVKETQYF.

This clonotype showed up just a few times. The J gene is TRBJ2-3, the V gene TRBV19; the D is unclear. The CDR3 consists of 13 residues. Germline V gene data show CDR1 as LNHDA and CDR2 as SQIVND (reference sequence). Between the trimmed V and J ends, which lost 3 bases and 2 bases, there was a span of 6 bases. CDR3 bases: TGTGCCAGTAGTATCCTAATCACAGATACGCAGTATTTT. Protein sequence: CASSILITDTQYF.

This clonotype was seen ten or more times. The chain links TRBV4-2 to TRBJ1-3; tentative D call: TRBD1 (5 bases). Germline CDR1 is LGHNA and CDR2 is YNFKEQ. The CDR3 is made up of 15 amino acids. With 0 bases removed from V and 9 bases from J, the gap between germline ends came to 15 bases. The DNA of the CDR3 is TGTGCCAGCAGCCAAGAGGCAGGATCGAGGGGCACCATATATTTT. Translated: CASSQEAGSRGTIYF.

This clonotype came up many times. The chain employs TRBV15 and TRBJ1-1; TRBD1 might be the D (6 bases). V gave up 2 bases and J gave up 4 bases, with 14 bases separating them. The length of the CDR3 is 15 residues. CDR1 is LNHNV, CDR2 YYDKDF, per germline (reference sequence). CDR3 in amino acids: CATSRPGQLGTEAFF. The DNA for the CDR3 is TGTGCCACCAGCAGACCCGGACAGCTGGGCACTGAAGCTTTCTTT.

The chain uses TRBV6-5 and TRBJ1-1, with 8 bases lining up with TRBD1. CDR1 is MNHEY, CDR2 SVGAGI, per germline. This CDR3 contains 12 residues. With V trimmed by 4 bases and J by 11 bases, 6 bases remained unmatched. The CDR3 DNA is TGTGCCAGCAGTTCATCAGGGGGCAGCGCTTTCTTT. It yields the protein CASSSSGGSAFF.